Listed here are 29 T cell receptor beta chains from one sample, sequenced in a study of beta chain features in type 1 diabetes. No antigen has been identified for these receptors. All of the isolated RNA was reverse transcribed, so expressed TCRB transcripts were sequenced. Libraries were prepared by immunoSEQ multiplex PCR; TCRdb keeps only in-frame clonotypes and omits some of them. The sample consists of more than 95,000 clones, 28% of them appearing once. Study-level points and caveats: Among all four CD4+ subsets, Type 1 diabetes patients had TCRB CDR3s that were moderately but significantly shorter.

Sequenced: central memory CD4+ T cells from blood. These receptors all come from a woman aged 18-29 years with type 1 diabetes.

This rearrangement joins TRBV25-1 to TRBJ2-1, with a tentative D call TRBD2 (6 bases). Deletions cut 5 bases from V and 5 bases from J, with 16 bases between. There are 15 residues in the CDR3. Germline V CDR1 and CDR2: MGHDK, SYGVNS. DNA for the CDR3: TGTGCCAGCAGTACCCCGAGCGGAGGGGACAATGAGCAGTTCTTC. Translated, it gives CASSTPSGGDNEQFF.

The V gene is TRBV7-9, the J gene TRBJ2-5; 8 bases match TRBD1. The CDR3 consists of 13 residues. CDR1 is SEHNR and CDR2 is FQNEAQ in the germline V gene (reference sequence). After removal of 4 bases from V and 5 bases from J, the junction contained 3 bases not matched to a gene. CDR3 sequence reads: CASSSGGYETQYF. The CDR3 DNA is TGTGCCAGCAGCTCAGGGGGCTATGAGACCCAGTACTTC.

V and J are TRBV25-1 and TRBJ2-2; 7 nucleotides match TRBD2. The J segment lost 6 bases and the V segment lost 1 base, leaving 8 bases of the junction unmatched. The CDR3 loop spans 16 amino acids. Per the germline V gene, CDR1 is MGHDK and CDR2 is SYGVNS. The CDR3 DNA sequence: TGTGCCAGCAGTGAATGGGGGGAGGGCCGGGCCGGGGAGCTGTTTTTT. Its translation: CASSEWGEGRAGELFF.

The chain carries TRBV6-1 and TRBJ2-1; 8 bases are a match to TRBD1. The CDR3 is 14 residues long. CDR1 and CDR2 (germline): MNHNS, SASEGT. Trimming at V came to 6 bases and at J to 6 bases, leaving 7 bases not matched to a gene. CDR3 residues: CASSTQDRANEQFF. The CDR3 nucleotides are TGTGCCAGCAGCACCCAGGACAGGGCCAATGAGCAGTTCTTC.

This clone was picked up a small number of times. The chain combines TRBV30 with TRBJ1-5; 9 positions match TRBD1. The J segment lost 2 bases and the V segment lost 5 bases, leaving 1 base of the junction unmatched. The CDR3 sequence is 13 residues long. Germline values: CDR1 GTSNPN, CDR2 SVGIG (reference sequence). CDR3 DNA sequence: TGTGCCTGGGGACAGGGGCGCAATCAGCCCCAGCATTTT. Protein product: CAWGQGRNQPQHF.

The V call is TRBV6-1, the J call TRBJ1-1, with D possibly TRBD1 on 6 matching bases. This CDR3 has 14 amino acids. The germline V and J ends were trimmed by 5 bases and 1 base, with 11 bases remaining between them. Germline V CDR1 and CDR2: MNHNS, SASEGT. The CDR3 spells CASSNRAPNTEAFF. The CDR3, as DNA: TGTGCCAGCAGTAACAGGGCTCCGAACACTGAAGCTTTCTTT.

This clone was seen only a few times. This chain connects TRBV29-1 to TRBJ1-2; possible D gene TRBD1, 5 bases. V lost 6 bases and J 2 bases, leaving 10 bases between the germline ends. Germline lookup yields CDR1 SQVTM and CDR2 ANQGSEA. The CDR3 sequence is 12 residues long. The CDR3 region has the DNA TGCAGCGTCAAACAGGACAACTATGGCTACACCTTC. Residues: CSVKQDNYGYTF.

In its sample, this clone was seen a few times. V gene TRBV30 combines with J gene TRBJ2-3; 8 positions agree with TRBD2. The CDR3 has 16 residues. The germline V gene encodes CDR1 GTSNPN and CDR2 SVGIG (reference sequence). Trimming at V came to 5 bases and at J to 3 bases, leaving 13 bases not matched to a gene. The CDR3 region has the DNA TGTGCCTGGCTTATACGGGAGGGCCCAGGGACAGATACGCAGTATTTT. Translating it yields CAWLIREGPGTDTQYF.

The genes are TRBV5-1 and TRBJ2-3; 8 bases line up with TRBD2. The CDR3 consists of 16 residues. CDR1 and CDR2 (germline): SGHRS, YFSETQ. After removal of 4 bases from V and 1 base from J, the junction contained 8 bases not matched to a gene. The CDR3 loop reads CASSQQAGVGTDTQYF. The DNA of the CDR3 is TGCGCCAGCAGCCAGCAAGCGGGAGTGGGCACAGATACGCAGTATTTT. Filled out from reference TRBV5-1 and TRBJ2-3, the complete variable domain reads KAGVTQTPRYLIKTRGQQVTLSCSPISGHRSVSWYQQTPGQGLQFLFEYFSETQRNKGNFPGRFSGRQFSNSRSEMNVSTLELGDSALYLCASSQQAGVGTDTQYFGPGTRLTVL.

This sequence joins TRBV14 and TRBJ2-3; the D gene is possibly TRBD2 (6 bases). Looked up from germline, CDR1 is SGHDN and CDR2 is FVKESK. V was shortened by 0 bases and J by 4 bases, with 11 bases between the two germline ends. CDR3 length: 15 residues. CDR3 sequence: CASSQDAGTPDTQYF. The DNA of the CDR3 is TGTGCCAGCAGCCAAGATGCCGGGACTCCAGATACGCAGTATTTT.

V and J are TRBV5-1 and TRBJ1-3, with a possible D match to TRBD1 (5 bases). Trimming left V 0 bases short and J 0 bases short, with 13 bases between. The CDR3 runs to 17 residues. Germline V gene lookup returns CDR1 SGHRS and CDR2 YFSETQ. CDR3 coding DNA: TGCGCCAGCAGCTTGGCCGCACAGGCGAGCTCTGGAAACACCATATATTTT. Translation gives CASSLAAQASSGNTIYF. The full variable domain, with the rest looked up from reference TRBV5-1 and TRBJ1-3, is KAGVTQTPRYLIKTRGQQVTLSCSPISGHRSVSWYQQTPGQGLQFLFEYFSETQRNKGNFPGRFSGRQFSNSRSEMNVSTLELGDSALYLCASSLAAQASSGNTIYFGEGSWLTVV.

The J gene is TRBJ1-2, the V gene TRBV7-9; 10 nucleotides agree with TRBD1. The germline CDR1 and CDR2 sequences are SEHNR and FQNEAQ (reference sequence). V shed 5 bases, J shed 8 bases, and the junction held 11 bases outside the gene matches. The CDR3 consists of 15 residues. The CDR3 sequence is CASSPPRDRGLGYTF. The DNA for the CDR3 is TGTGCCAGCAGCCCCCCCCGAGACAGGGGGCTAGGCTACACCTTC.

This clone turned up a few times. The rearrangement links TRBV18 to TRBJ2-1; TRBD1 might be the D (5 bases). There are 15 residues in the CDR3. Trimming shortened V by 4 bases and J by 5 bases, and 15 bases separated the two germline ends. CDR1 and CDR2 (germline): KGHSH, LQKENI. DNA for the CDR3: TGTGCCAGCTCACTACTCCAGGGCCCTAACAATGAGCAGTTCTTC. The encoded protein is CASSLLQGPNNEQFF.

This sequence joins TRBV5-8 and TRBJ2-7, with a tentative D call TRBD2 (6 bases). Trimming took 4 bases from V and 9 from J, leaving 11 bases between them. This CDR3 region has 11 residues. Germline CDR1 SGHTS, CDR2 YDEGEE. The CDR3 is CASSRRGAQYV. As DNA, the CDR3 is TGTGCCAGCAGCCGGCGGGGTGCGCAGTACGTC.

This chain connects TRBV19 to TRBJ2-6; a possible D gene is TRBD2 (5 bases). Germline CDR1 is LNHDA and CDR2 is SQIVND (reference sequence). This CDR3 contains 17 residues. Trimming left V 4 bases short and J 0 bases short, with 13 bases between. In nucleotides, the CDR3 is TGTGCCAGTAGTACCGATCCGGACTTCTCTGGGGCCAACGTCCTGACTTTC. Protein product: CASSTDPDFSGANVLTF. Filled out from reference TRBV19 and TRBJ2-6, the complete variable domain reads DGGITQSPKYLFRKEGQNVTLSCEQNLNHDAMYWYRQDPGQGLRLIYYSQIVNDFQKGDIAEGYSVSREKKESFPLTVTSAQKNPTAFYLCASSTDPDFSGANVLTFGAGSRLTVL.

In its sample, this clone was seen a few times. This chain joins TRBV29-1 and TRBJ2-2, with a weak D call TRBD2 (6 bases). The germline CDR1 and CDR2 sequences are SQVTM and ANQGSEA. There are 15 residues in the CDR3. The CDR3 bases are TGCAGTTCTCGGTTAGGGTCCAGCGGGACCGGGGAGCTGTTTTTT. Residues: CSSRLGSSGTGELFF.

This clone was recorded a few times. The chain carries TRBV11-3 and TRBJ2-1, with 8 bases lining up with TRBD2. The CDR3 spans 15 residues. CDR1 is SGHNT and CDR2 is YENEEA in the germline V gene. V shed 1 base and J 7 bases; nucleotides not matched to a gene: 6. The CDR3: CASSLGGSGMNEQFF. Here the CDR3 DNA reads TGTGCCAGCAGCTTAGGGGGTAGCGGGATGAATGAGCAGTTCTTC.

This chain joins TRBV19 and TRBJ2-2; 12 bases match TRBD2. The germline gives CDR1 LNHDA, CDR2 SQIVND (reference sequence). The V gene end was trimmed by 6 bases and the J gene end by 1 base; junction bases not matched to a gene: 9. The CDR3 sequence is 18 residues long. The CDR3: CASSPTSGSGLNTGELFF. CDR3 in DNA: TGTGCCAGTAGCCCGACTAGCGGGAGCGGGTTGAACACCGGGGAGCTGTTTTTT. The entire variable domain, with the rest obtained from reference TRBV19 and TRBJ2-2, is as follows: DGGITQSPKYLFRKEGQNVTLSCEQNLNHDAMYWYRQDPGQGLRLIYYSQIVNDFQKGDIAEGYSVSREKKESFPLTVTSAQKNPTAFYLCASSPTSGSGLNTGELFFGEGSRLTVL.

This clone was seen a few times. Because the CDR3's place on the DNA is in doubt, the DNA is left out and the CDR3 is given as listed by TCRdb. This sequence joins TRBV7-2 and TRBJ2-3; TRBD2 is the table's D call and was not checked against the DNA. The CDR3 length is 19 residues, termini included. Germline V gene data show CDR1 as SGHTA and CDR2 as FQGNSA. The CDR3 sequence is CASSLKVLERGLPWDTQYF.

This clone was detected a few times. The CDR3 DNA is TGTGCCAGCAGCGTTCTATCCGGGACTAGCGGACACAATGAGCAGTTCTTC. Protein sequence: CASSVLSGTSGHNEQFF. The V gene is TRBV9, the J gene TRBJ2-1; 11 nucleotides align to TRBD2. V trimming: 2 bases; J trimming: 5 bases; junction bases outside the gene matches: 9. The CDR3 totals 17 residues. Germline assignment: CDR1 SGDLS and CDR2 YYNGEE. The whole variable domain, filled in from reference TRBV9 and TRBJ2-1, reads DSGVTQTPKHLITATGQRVTLRCSPRSGDLSVYWYQQSLDQGLQFLIQYYNGEERAKGNILERFSAQQFPDLHSELNLSSLELGDSALYFCASSVLSGTSGHNEQFFGPGTRLTVL.

The chain carries TRBV7-8 and TRBJ1-1, with D perhaps matching TRBD1 (5 bases). The length of the CDR3 is 13 residues. Germline CDR1 reads SGHVS; CDR2 reads FQNEAQ. With 1 base removed from V and 11 bases from J, the gap between germline ends came to 14 bases. CDR3 sequence reads: CASSLGGGRDAFF. The CDR3 DNA reads as TGTGCCAGCAGCTTAGGCGGGGGACGAGATGCTTTCTTT.

V gene TRBV6-1 combines with J gene TRBJ1-1, with D possibly TRBD1 on 5 matching bases. Germline assignment: CDR1 MNHNS and CDR2 SASEGT. Trimming stripped 10 bases from V and 5 bases from J, with 17 bases between. The CDR3 is 13 residues long. CDR3: CATGYNQGTEAFF. CDR3 coding DNA: TGTGCCACTGGGTATAACCAGGGAACTGAAGCTTTCTTT.

This clone was counted a few times. The chain uses TRBV29-1 and TRBJ2-3; a possible D gene is TRBD2 (5 bases). The CDR3 consists of 13 residues. CDR1 is SQVTM, CDR2 ANQGSEA, per germline. V shed 3 bases and J shed 0 bases, with 7 bases lying between them. This CDR3 reads CSVETTSTDTQYF. For the CDR3, the DNA is TGCAGCGTTGAGACTACTAGCACAGATACGCAGTATTTT.

CDR3: CASSPPVAGANVLTF. Here the CDR3 DNA reads TGTGCCAGCTCACCACCCGTAGCTGGGGCCAACGTCCTGACTTTC. V is TRBV18 and J is TRBJ2-6, with no clear D. The CDR3 is 15 residues long. The V gene's germline CDR1 is KGHSH and CDR2 LQKENI. V lost 0 bases to trimming and J lost 2 bases, with 5 bases between them.

This clone was counted many times. Other DNA sequences in this sample translate to the same CDR3. V usage is TRBV30 and J usage is TRBJ2-1; a weak D match, TRBD2 (7 bases). V was shortened by 2 bases and J by 3 bases, with 11 bases between the two germline ends. The length of the CDR3 is 14 residues. Germline loops: CDR1 GTSNPN, CDR2 SVGIG (reference sequence). The CDR3 bases are TGTGCCTGGAGTAGGGGGGGACTCTACAATGAGCAGTTCTTC. This encodes CAWSRGGLYNEQFF.

V is TRBV27 and J is TRBJ2-1; 10 bases are a match to TRBD2. After removal of 8 bases from V and 7 bases from J, the junction contained 11 bases not matched to a gene. This CDR3 contains 15 residues. CDR1 is MNHEY, CDR2 SMNVEV, per germline (reference sequence). The CDR3 bases are TGTGCCAGCGCCAGGGGAGCGGGAGGGTTAAATGAGCAGTTCTTC. It encodes CASARGAGGLNEQFF.

The V call is TRBV7-2, the J call TRBJ1-5; weak D call: TRBD1 (5 bases). V lost 1 base and J 7 bases, leaving 8 bases between the germline ends. The CDR3 sequence is 13 residues long. The V gene's germline CDR1 is SGHTA and CDR2 FQGNSA. The CDR3 DNA reads TGTGCCAGCAGCTTAGAGGGGTACCAGCCCCAGCATTTT. It encodes CASSLEGYQPQHF.

The chain combines TRBV7-2 with TRBJ2-1; possibly TRBD2 for D (5 bases). The CDR3 covers 15 residues. V gave up 3 bases and J gave up 3 bases, with 12 bases separating them. Germline V lookup: CDR1 SGHTA, CDR2 FQGNSA. The CDR3 protein is CASSFTREHYNEQFF. The CDR3 nucleotides read TGTGCCAGCAGCTTTACTAGGGAACACTACAATGAGCAGTTCTTC. Supplemented by reference TRBV7-2 and TRBJ2-1, the full variable domain reads GAGVSQSPSNKVTEKGKDVELRCDPISGHTALYWYRQSLGQGLEFLIYFQGNSAPDKSGLPSDRFSAERTGGSVSTLTIQRTQQEDSAVYLCASSFTREHYNEQFFGPGTRLTVL.

This rearrangement joins TRBV28 to TRBJ2-7, with TRBD1 matching 10 bases. Trimming cost V 7 bases and J 2 bases; bases outside gene matches: 5. The CDR3 spans 14 residues. Looked up from germline, CDR1 is MDHEN and CDR2 is SYDVKM. This chain's CDR3 is CASTSTGGTYEQYF. The DNA for the CDR3 is TGTGCCAGCACGTCGACAGGGGGCACCTACGAGCAGTACTTC.